This entry lists 21 T cell receptor beta chains sequenced from one sample in a study of T cells in Graves' hyperthyroidism and ophthalmopathy. It was RNA transcripts that yielded the amplified TCR beta CDR3 regions. The HTBI primer set served for first-round RT-PCR of the TCR CDR3. One entry per CDR3 protein results from TCRdb running MiXCR on the multiplex PCR reads. The sample has about 740,000 distinct CDR3 sequences, 14% seen once. Material: blood. These receptors came from a woman aged 18-30 years with Graves' hyperthyroidism.

This clonotype was recorded at least ten times. This chain joins TRBV30 and TRBJ2-5, with 9 bases that match TRBD2. The CDR3 has 15 amino acids. Looked up from germline, CDR1 is GTSNPN and CDR2 is SVGIG (reference sequence). The V and J ends lost 0 bases and 6 bases, in that order; junction bases with no gene match: 8. CDR3 in amino acids: CAWSVRASGKKTQYF. In DNA form, the CDR3 reads TGTGCCTGGAGTGTACGGGCTAGCGGGAAGAAGACCCAGTACTTC.

The chain uses TRBV4-1 and TRBJ1-3, with 7 bases lining up with TRBD1. Germline CDR1 reads MGHRA; CDR2 reads YSYEKL. This CDR3 spans 15 amino acids. J lost 3 bases, V lost 4 bases, and 6 bases had no gene match. Written as DNA, the CDR3 is TGCGCCAGCAGCCCAGGGGGGGGCTTTGGAAACACCATATATTTT. It translates to CASSPGGGFGNTIYF.

This clonotype was counted only a few times. The rearrangement joins TRBV30 to TRBJ1-6; D possibly corresponds to TRBD1 (5 bases). The V gene lost 4 bases and the J gene lost 5 bases, with 9 bases spanning the gap. The CDR3 has 13 residues. The V gene's germline CDR1 is GTSNPN and CDR2 SVGIG (reference sequence). CDR3 in amino acids: CAWTDTHNSPLHF. Here the CDR3 DNA reads TGTGCCTGGACGGACACCCATAATTCACCCCTCCACTTT.

This clonotype turned up a few times. V gene TRBV7-9 combines with J gene TRBJ2-4, with a tentative D call TRBD2 (5 bases). The V end was cut by 5 bases, the J end by 0 bases, with 14 bases between. Germline V gives CDR1 SEHNR, CDR2 FQNEAQ (reference sequence). This CDR3 spans 16 amino acids. Here the CDR3 reads CASSHGKGIAKNIQYF. For the CDR3, the DNA is TGTGCCAGCAGCCACGGGAAGGGTATAGCCAAAAACATTCAGTACTTC.

The V gene is TRBV6-2 or TRBV6-3, the J gene TRBJ2-3, with 13 bases aligning to TRBD2. V gave up 0 bases and J gave up 6 bases; unmatched junction bases: 9. In germline, CDR1 is MNHEY, CDR2 SVGEGT. The CDR3 has 18 amino acids. CDR3 sequence (DNA): TGTGCCAGCAGTTACTCACCCCCGGGACTAGCGGGATTTGATACGCAGTATTTT. Its protein product is CASSYSPPGLAGFDTQYF.

V usage is TRBV10-3 and J usage is TRBJ2-3; tentative D call: TRBD1 (7 bases). Germline V CDR1 and CDR2: ENHRY, SYGVKD. The CDR3 sequence is 17 residues long. The V and J ends lost 10 bases and 3 bases respectively, with 26 bases between them. CDR3 nucleotide sequence: TGTGCCACCTCTCCCGAGGGGGCTAGCGTTACGACAGATACGCAGTATTTT. Translating it yields CATSPEGASVTTDTQYF.

The CDR3 DNA follows: TGTGCCAGCACTCACCTGGGAGCAGGAAGGGTATACAATGAGCAGTTCTTC. Its translation: CASTHLGAGRVYNEQFF. The chain has TRBV2 and TRBJ2-1, with D possibly TRBD2 on 5 matching bases. Germline V lookup: CDR1 SNHLY, CDR2 FYNNEI. The V end lost 7 bases, the J end lost 4 bases, and 23 bases lay between the germline ends. This CDR3 comprises 17 residues.

This clonotype was seen repeatedly, ten times or more. The V call is TRBV20-1, the J call TRBJ1-5; 10 positions match TRBD1. CDR3 size: 14 residues. V gave up 1 base and J gave up 6 bases; unmatched junction bases: 3. In germline, CDR1 is DFQATT, CDR2 SNEGSKA (reference sequence). The CDR3 loop reads CSARAGTGVQPQHF. In nucleotides, the CDR3 is TGCAGTGCTAGAGCCGGGACAGGGGTTCAGCCCCAGCATTTT.

This clonotype was counted many times. V is TRBV27 and J is TRBJ2-1, with 8 bases fitting TRBD2. CDR3 size: 18 residues. Germline trimming cut 1 base from V and 4 bases from J; bases unmatched to any gene: 12. Germline assignment: CDR1 MNHEY and CDR2 SMNVEV (reference sequence). The CDR3 nucleotides are TGTGCCAGCAGTTTATACCCACCTCGGCTAGCGGGTTACAATGAGCAGTTCTTC. Encoded protein: CASSLYPPRLAGYNEQFF.

The CDR3 DNA follows: TGTGCCAGCAGCTCGGTCTCTCCTTCCAGGGGGGAGCAGTTCTTC. Encoded protein: CASSSVSPSRGEQFF. The chain carries TRBV5-6 and TRBJ2-1; 7 bases map to TRBD1. CDR1 is SGHDT and CDR2 is YYEEEE in the germline V gene. Germline trimming cut 3 bases from V and 10 bases from J; bases unmatched to any gene: 13. The CDR3 has 15 residues. The whole variable domain, remainder taken from reference TRBV5-6 and TRBJ2-1, is DAGVTQSPTHLIKTRGQQVTLRCSPKSGHDTVSWYQQALGQGPQFIFQYYEEEERQRGNFPDRFSGHQFPNYSSELNVNALLLGDSALYLCASSSVSPSRGEQFFGPGTRLTVL.

V usage is TRBV18 and J usage is TRBJ1-5, with 10 positions matching TRBD1. Per germline, CDR1 KGHSH and CDR2 LQKENI. This CDR3 contains 18 residues. The trim removed 6 bases at V and 1 base at J, leaving 12 bases unmatched. The CDR3 loop reads CASSSTGQGRGSNQPQHF. CDR3 bases: TGTGCCAGCTCGTCTACGGGACAGGGGAGGGGAAGCAATCAGCCCCAGCATTTT. The full variable domain, with the rest looked up from reference TRBV18 and TRBJ1-5, is NAGVMQNPRHLVRRRGQEARLRCSPMKGHSHVYWYRQLPEEGLKFMVYLQKENIIDESGMPKERFSAEFPKEGPSILRIQQVVRGDSAAYFCASSSTGQGRGSNQPQHFGDGTRLSIL.

The sample holds many counts of this clonotype. The chain joins TRBV6-5 to TRBJ2-5; a weak D match, TRBD1 (6 bases). Germline V gene sequence: CDR1 MNHEY, CDR2 SVGAGI. The CDR3 covers 15 residues. V dropped 0 bases and J dropped 1 base, with 9 bases sitting between them. The CDR3 loop reads CASSYSRTVQETQYF. In DNA form, the CDR3 reads TGTGCCAGCAGTTACTCGAGGACAGTCCAAGAGACCCAGTACTTC.

In this sample, this clonotype turned up a few times. The rearrangement uses TRBV28 and TRBJ1-3; D might be TRBD1 (6 bases). Trimming removed 3 bases from V and 4 bases from J, with 22 bases in between. The germline V gene encodes CDR1 MDHEN and CDR2 SYDVKM. CDR3 size: 18 residues. DNA for the CDR3: TGTGCCAGCAGTTTCAACTGGCTCGAGACAGGCTCAGGAAACACCATATATTTT. This translates into CASSFNWLETGSGNTIYF.

This clonotype was observed at least ten times. The J gene is TRBJ2-3, the V gene TRBV28; TRBD1 might be the D (6 bases). V dropped 3 bases and J dropped 7 bases, with 11 bases sitting between them. Germline CDR1 MDHEN, CDR2 SYDVKM. The CDR3 spans 13 residues. CDR3 sequence: CASSFPGQYTQYF. In nucleotides, the CDR3 is TGTGCCAGCAGTTTCCCTGGACAGTATACGCAGTATTTT.

This clonotype was counted many times. The chain uses TRBV20-1 and TRBJ2-5; D is perhaps TRBD1 (7 bases). The V end was cut by 0 bases, the J end by 4 bases, with 12 bases between. The CDR3 sequence is 14 residues long. The V gene's germline CDR1 is DFQATT and CDR2 SNEGSKA (reference sequence). CDR3: CSARDYQGGETQYF. The CDR3, as DNA: TGCAGTGCTAGAGATTATCAGGGGGGAGAGACCCAGTACTTC.

This clonotype was seen many times. The rearrangement uses TRBV6-1 and TRBJ1-2, with D perhaps matching TRBD1 (6 bases). Trimming stripped 5 bases from V and 2 bases from J, with 15 bases between. Germline V gives CDR1 MNHNS, CDR2 SASEGT. The CDR3 consists of 15 residues. The CDR3 region is CASSYRGAGNYGYTF. The CDR3 bases are TGTGCCAGCAGTTATCGGGGGGCAGGGAACTATGGCTACACCTTC.

V is TRBV6-6 and J is TRBJ2-3, with D unclear. Trimming stripped 2 bases from V and 4 bases from J, with 4 bases between. This CDR3 comprises 12 residues. Germline loops: CDR1 MNHNY, CDR2 SVGAGI (reference sequence). The CDR3 is CASSYTADTQYF. The CDR3 nucleotides are TGTGCCAGCAGTTACACCGCAGATACGCAGTATTTT.

The genes are TRBV6-5 and TRBJ1-4; D call uncertain. Germline CDR1 MNHEY, CDR2 SVGAGI. V lost 0 bases to trimming and J lost 0 bases, with 5 bases between them. The CDR3 is 15 residues long. DNA of the CDR3: TGTGCCAGCAGTTACTCATGGGCAACTAATGAAAAACTGTTTTTT. This sequence encodes CASSYSWATNEKLFF.

This clonotype was recorded a few times. V usage is TRBV5-1 and J usage is TRBJ2-2, with 7 positions matching TRBD1. The germline CDR1 and CDR2 sequences are SGHRS and YFSETQ. V dropped 2 bases and J dropped 1; count of bases not matched to a gene: 2. CDR3 length: 15 amino acids. CDR3 coding DNA: TGCGCCAGCAGCTTCTGGGACAGGAACACCGGGGAGCTGTTTTTT. As protein: CASSFWDRNTGELFF.

Note on this clonotype: Relative to the germline gene, one junction end is altered; a read error may explain this. The chain joins TRBV12-3 or TRBV12-4 to TRBJ1-1, with 7 bases aligning to TRBD1. This CDR3 spans 16 amino acids. Here the CDR3 DNA reads TGTGCCGGCAGTTTAGTAGGGGGCTTGAAGAACACTGAAGCTTTCTTT. Translated, it gives CAGSLVGGLKNTEAFF.

The chain links TRBV9 to TRBJ1-3; D may be TRBD1 (5 bases). The ends were cut back, 6 bases at V and 0 bases at J, with 16 bases in the middle. Germline assignment: CDR1 SGDLS and CDR2 YYNGEE. This CDR3 has 16 residues. The CDR3 loop reads CASTREGLTSGNTIYF. The CDR3 nucleotides read TGTGCCAGCACCAGAGAGGGACTCACCTCTGGAAACACCATATATTTT.